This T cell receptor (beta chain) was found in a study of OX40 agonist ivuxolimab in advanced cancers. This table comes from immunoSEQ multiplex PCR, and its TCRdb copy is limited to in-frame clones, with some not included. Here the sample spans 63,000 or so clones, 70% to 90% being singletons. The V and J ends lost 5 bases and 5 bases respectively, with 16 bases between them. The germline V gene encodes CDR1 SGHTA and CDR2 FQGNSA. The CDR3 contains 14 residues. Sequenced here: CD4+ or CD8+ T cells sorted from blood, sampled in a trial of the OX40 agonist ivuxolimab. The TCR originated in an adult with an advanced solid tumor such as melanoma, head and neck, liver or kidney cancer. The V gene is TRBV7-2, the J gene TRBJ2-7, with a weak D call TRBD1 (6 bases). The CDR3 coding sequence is TGTGCCAGCAGCCTAAGTGGGACATCAAACGAGCAGTACTTC. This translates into CASSLSGTSNEQYF.